Shown below are 15 T cell receptor beta chains from a single sample sequenced in a study of long-term antiretroviral therapy in people with HIV. At survey level, the immunoSEQ assay was run in its v3.0 version. This table comes from immunoSEQ multiplex PCR, and its TCRdb copy is limited to in-frame clones, with some not included. The sample lists about 25,000 clones, roughly 76% occurring once. The sample in question was unsorted PBMCs, obtained 1.1 years before starting antiretroviral therapy. The receptors come from a woman in her thirties or forties with HIV.

The chain recombines TRBV6-5 with TRBJ2-1; the match to TRBD2 covers 11 bases. The CDR3 is 15 amino acids. CDR1 and CDR2 (germline): MNHEY, SVGAGI. J was trimmed by 4 bases and V by 7 bases; bases with no gene match: 6. This CDR3 reads CASTEGTSGYNEQFF. In DNA form, the CDR3 reads TGTGCCAGCACCGAAGGGACTAGCGGTTACAATGAGCAGTTCTTC.

The chain recombines TRBV9 with TRBJ1-2; possible D gene TRBD1, 6 bases. Per germline, CDR1 SGDLS and CDR2 YYNGEE. The CDR3 covers 16 residues. The V gene lost 0 bases and the J gene lost 6 bases, with 18 bases spanning the gap. This CDR3 reads CASSVEGGEGLDGYTF. CDR3 coding DNA: TGTGCCAGCAGCGTAGAGGGGGGTGAGGGTTTGGATGGCTACACCTTC.

The chain is built from TRBV15 and TRBJ2-7, with a weak D call TRBD1 (6 bases). Trimming pared 3 bases from V and 4 bases from J, leaving 13 bases between. CDR1 LNHNV and CDR2 YYDKDF come from the germline V gene (reference sequence). The CDR3 loop spans 14 amino acids. CDR3 in DNA: TGTGCCACCAGCAGGGGTCCAGGACAGTACGAGCAGTACTTC. It encodes CATSRGPGQYEQYF.

This clone showed up just once. This chain uses TRBV18 with TRBJ2-7, with D possibly TRBD2 on 5 matching bases. V dropped 2 bases and J dropped 3 bases, with 11 bases sitting between them. The CDR3 covers 14 residues. The germline CDR1 and CDR2 sequences are KGHSH and LQKENI. As DNA, the CDR3 is TGTGCCAGCTCACCAGGGAGACAATACTACGAGCAGTACTTC. Translation: CASSPGRQYYEQYF.

In this sample, this clone turned up once. This chain uses TRBV5-1 with TRBJ2-1; TRBD2 aligns across 11 bases. CDR1 is SGHRS, CDR2 YFSETQ, per germline. The CDR3 runs to 15 residues. After removal of 5 bases from V and 5 bases from J, the junction contained 6 bases not matched to a gene. CDR3 sequence reads: CASRAGTSGNNEQFF. The DNA for the CDR3 is TGCGCCAGCAGAGCGGGGACTAGCGGAAACAATGAGCAGTTCTTC.

J is TRBJ2-5 and V is TRBV6-5; no clear D gene. V dropped 0 bases and J dropped 1 base, with 6 bases sitting between them. CDR3 length: 14 amino acids. In germline, CDR1 is MNHEY, CDR2 SVGAGI. The CDR3 here is CASSYSLGQETQYF. The CDR3 DNA follows: TGTGCCAGCAGTTACTCGTTGGGCCAAGAGACCCAGTACTTC.

The chain uses TRBV2 and TRBJ2-4; TRBD1 agrees at 7 bases. CDR1 SNHLY and CDR2 FYNNEI come from the germline V gene. J lost 9 bases, V lost 5 bases, and 7 bases had no gene match. This CDR3 is built from 13 residues. The chain's CDR3 is CASSTTGDGIQYF. The CDR3 DNA reads TGTGCCAGCAGTACCACAGGGGATGGCATTCAGTACTTC. Together with reference TRBV2 and TRBJ2-4, the CDR3 gives the full variable domain: EPEVTQTPSHQVTQMGQEVILRCVPISNHLYFYWYRQILGQKVEFLVSFYNNEISEKSEIFDDQFSVERPDGSNFTLKIRSTKLEDSAMYFCASSTTGDGIQYFGAGTRLSVL.

The chain recombines TRBV7-9 with TRBJ1-5, with D possibly being TRBD1 (6 bases). This CDR3 region has 13 residues. V shed 4 bases and J shed 4 bases, with 8 bases lying between them. CDR1 is SEHNR and CDR2 is FQNEAQ in the germline V gene (reference sequence). The CDR3 DNA follows: TGTGCCAGCAGCTCACAGGGAAATCAGCCCCAGCATTTT. It encodes CASSSQGNQPQHF.

The chain links TRBV6-1 to TRBJ1-1, with no clear D. In germline, CDR1 is MNHNS, CDR2 SASEGT. The CDR3 loop spans 14 amino acids. V was clipped by 8 bases and J by 2 bases, with 15 bases between them. DNA of the CDR3: TGTGCCAGCGATAGGTCCGGAGTTAACACTGAAGCTTTCTTT. It encodes CASDRSGVNTEAFF.

As DNA, the CDR3 is TGTGCCAGCAGCGGGGGGTCAGAGACCCAGTACTTC. It codes for CASSGGSETQYF. The chain couples TRBV5-6 to TRBJ2-5, with D possibly being TRBD2 (6 bases). CDR3 length: 12 amino acids. CDR1 is SGHDT, CDR2 YYEEEE, per germline. Trimming pared 4 bases from V and 4 bases from J, leaving 8 bases between.

The chain has TRBV4-3 and TRBJ2-7; TRBD1 matches at 8 bases. The length of the CDR3 is 13 residues. Unmatched junction bases numbered 4, after V lost 3 bases and J lost 6 bases. CDR1 LGHNA and CDR2 YSLEER come from the germline V gene. CDR3 DNA: TGCGCCAGCAGCCAGTACAGGGGGGCCGAGCAGTACTTC. Its translation is CASSQYRGAEQYF.

V gene TRBV2 combines with J gene TRBJ2-7; the D gene is possibly TRBD1 (6 bases). The CDR3 covers 14 residues. CDR1 and CDR2 (germline): SNHLY, FYNNEI. The V gene lost 0 bases and the J gene lost 0 bases, with 6 bases spanning the gap. The CDR3 spells CASSEARGSYEQYF. CDR3 DNA sequence: TGTGCCAGCAGTGAAGCCAGGGGCTCCTACGAGCAGTACTTC.

This chain joins TRBV30 and TRBJ1-4, with 10 bases fitting TRBD1. Trimming removed 2 bases from V and 5 bases from J; junction bases left unmatched: 14. CDR1 is GTSNPN and CDR2 is SVGIG in the germline V gene (reference sequence). The length of the CDR3 is 18 residues. CDR3 coding DNA: TGTGCCTGGAGTCGTCGACAGGGGGCAAATGGCGAAAATGAAAAACTGTTTTTT. Translation gives CAWSRRQGANGENEKLFF.

This sequence joins TRBV6-5 and TRBJ1-1; D remains unclear. The V and J ends lost 10 bases and 8 bases respectively, with 14 bases between them. Germline assignment: CDR1 MNHEY and CDR2 SVGAGI. The CDR3 runs to 11 residues. DNA for the CDR3: TGTGCCACCTCGTGGGCGGAAGAAGCTTTCTTT. It encodes CATSWAEEAFF.

The V gene is TRBV5-1, the J gene TRBJ2-7; D may correspond to TRBD1 or TRBD2 (6 bases each). This CDR3 comprises 15 residues. Germline V gene data show CDR1 as SGHRS and CDR2 as YFSETQ. Trimming took 0 bases from V and 9 from J, leaving 19 bases between them. CDR3 sequence: CASSLDSMGGTGQYF. In DNA form, the CDR3 reads TGCGCCAGCAGCTTGGACTCCATGGGGGGCACTGGGCAGTACTTC.